The TCR beta chain under discussion was sequenced for a study of OX40 agonist ivuxolimab in advanced cancers. Study as a whole: Aged about 20 to 80 with a mean of about 60 years, they were approximately 80% male. Regarding the study as a whole: CD8+ T cells (on average) carried more expanded clones than CD4+ T cells.

Germline V gene lookup returns CDR1 SGHTA and CDR2 FQGNSA. The CDR3 spans 17 residues. The V end was cut by 6 bases, the J end by 2 bases, with 20 bases between. Of note for this clone: As yet, its antigen is unknown. Other DNA sequences within the sample encode an identical CDR3.

The protocol was immunoSEQ multiplex PCR, while the TCRdb copy is restricted to in-frame clones and leaves out a portion. The sample lists 65,000 to 85,000 clones, around nine tenths seen once, with just over 2.5% in the top ten. This chain uses TRBV7-2 with TRBJ1-5, with D possibly matching TRBD1 (6 bases). Material: CD4+ or CD8+ T cells sorted from blood, obtained in a trial of the OX40 agonist ivuxolimab. This clonotype was sampled from an adult with an advanced solid tumor such as melanoma, head and neck, liver or kidney cancer. Written as DNA, the CDR3 is TGTGCCAGCAGTTCCCGGGGGGCGTATGGAGGCAATCAGCCCCAGCATTTT. Protein sequence: CASSSRGAYGGNQPQHF. Full variable domain (missing parts from reference TRBV7-2 and TRBJ1-5): GAGVSQSPSNKVTEKGKDVELRCDPISGHTALYWYRQSLGQGLEFLIYFQGNSAPDKSGLPSDRFSAERTGGSVSTLTIQRTQQEDSAVYLCASSSRGAYGGNQPQHFGDGTRLSIL.